The rows below give T cell receptor beta chains drawn from one sample of a study of monozygotic twins with inflammatory bowel disease. Each CDR3 protein gets one entry in TCRdb, which reprocessed the 5' RACE reads and gives no DNA. The sample data list over 150,000 distinct CDR3 sequences. The sequencing input was blood. Source of these receptors: a human donor with ulcerative colitis or Crohn's disease, or a healthy co-twin of an affected twin (not recorded which). Both conserved end residues are part of each CDR3.

V gene	J gene	CDR3 protein
TRBV6-2/TRBV6-3	TRBJ1-2	CASSWKAADGYTF
TRBV7-8	TRBJ1-2	CASSLVVESYGYTF
TRBV20-1	TRBJ2-2	CSARDPGSGDTGELFF
TRBV9	TRBJ1-2	CASSIGDRAYGYTF
TRBV7-5	TRBJ1-6	CISVSEALSQLNSPLHF
TRBV11-1	TRBJ1-6	CASSFGLINSPLHF
TRBV18	TRBJ1-1	CASSPSNGHNTRGAFF
TRBV20-1	TRBJ2-1	CSAHTGGWDNEQFF
TRBV7-2	TRBJ2-1	CASSLYRDWGNEQFF
TRBV3-1	TRBJ2-3	CASRGGVTYTDTQYF
TRBV12-3/TRBV12-4	TRBJ2-1	CASSLWLARSEQFF
TRBV12-3/TRBV12-4	TRBJ2-7	CASADSDFYEQYF
TRBV3-1	TRBJ2-3	CASSLLGLAGADTQYF
TRBV19	TRBJ2-5	CASSITPGRKETQYF
TRBV4-2	TRBJ2-2	CASSQDKQPFANTGELFF
TRBV27	TRBJ2-5	CASSPDRGLETQYF
TRBV11-2	TRBJ1-2	CASSWEGFDYGYTF
TRBV6-5	TRBJ1-1	CASSYSGRGRRGAFF
TRBV5-1	TRBJ2-3	CASSPDGTGSDTQYF
TRBV19	TRBJ2-5	CASSPQRGETQYF
TRBV10-3	TRBJ1-6	CAISESTGNNSPLHF
TRBV5-6	TRBJ2-2	CASRPDVRGTGELFF
TRBV5-1	TRBJ1-6	CASSFNSGQDNSPLHF
TRBV10-3	TRBJ2-1	CAIRRQVGLYNEQFF
TRBV2	TRBJ2-1	CASSGSGRYNEQFF
TRBV18	TRBJ2-7	CASSQSVSYEQYF
TRBV27	TRBJ1-1	CASSPWDRLGAFF
TRBV18	TRBJ2-2	CASSPTSKGNTGELFF
TRBV29-1	TRBJ2-3	CSVRTSGDSTDTQYF
TRBV5-1	TRBJ2-1	CASSLGGQGNNNEQFF
TRBV7-9	TRBJ2-2	CASSFPGLAGDPGELFF
TRBV6-5	TRBJ2-7	CASSYAGDRYEQYF
TRBV5-8	TRBJ1-1	CASSTDRASTEAFF
TRBV20-1	TRBJ1-5	CSARGTGNYFSNQPQHF
TRBV18	TRBJ1-6	CASSPPPGNGISPLHF
TRBV2	TRBJ2-5	CASTWTSGGPETQYF
TRBV24-1	TRBJ2-7	CATSDYNSYEQYF
TRBV20-1	TRBJ1-5	CSVGQVGLSNQPQHF
TRBV20-1	TRBJ1-2	CSATPGQGRRNYGYTF
TRBV4-1	TRBJ1-5	CASSQDPGQPQHF
TRBV11-3	TRBJ1-4	CASSPDPTVNEKLFF
TRBV7-2	TRBJ2-1	CASSVSTGTYNEQFF
TRBV7-9	TRBJ2-1	CASSLVRTGGFNEQFF
TRBV15	TRBJ2-5	CATSRDVGSGETQYF
TRBV4-1	TRBJ2-2	CASSQEDRGALGELFF
TRBV11-2	TRBJ2-1	CASSPQTPDNEQFF
TRBV12-3/TRBV12-4	TRBJ1-4	CASSPGYANEKLFF
TRBV7-9	TRBJ1-6	CASSRRDTYNSPLHF
TRBV7-8	TRBJ2-3	CASSLVGGERVTQYF
TRBV5-1	TRBJ1-1	CASSLRPNTEAFF
TRBV4-3	TRBJ1-5	CASSQDRNGQPQHF
TRBV5-4	TRBJ2-4	CASSSDQNIQYF
TRBV3-1	TRBJ1-2	CASSPHPGQGKERNGYTF
TRBV7-3	TRBJ1-3	CASSPTGPPLSGNTIYF
TRBV14	TRBJ2-6	CASSPFKRELLSGANVLTF
TRBV4-1	TRBJ2-1	CASSTIREGIEQFF
TRBV15	TRBJ2-2	CATSRVSTFTGELFF
TRBV4-3	TRBJ2-5	CASSQAPDWTPKETQYF
TRBV13	TRBJ2-3	CASSVASSGGLDTQYF